The text below deals with one T cell receptor beta chain. Different DNA sequences within this sample yield the same CDR3. Sequencing was performed with immunoSEQ multiplex PCR; in TCRdb, only in-frame clones are kept and a portion is missing. The data show 200,000 to 250,000 clones, with just under 95% seen just once and over 1.2% held by the top ten. This CDR3 comprises 14 residues. Germline V gene sequence: CDR1 SGHRS, CDR2 YFSETQ. Trimming cost V 0 bases and J 0 bases; bases outside gene matches: 0. The data belong to a study of control samples from healthy donors and cancer patients. V is TRBV5-1 and J is TRBJ2-7, with 7 positions matching TRBD2. The TCR originated in a man over 45 in good health. Sequencing input: blood. The CDR3 bases are TGCGCCAGCAGCTTGGCGGGGGGCTCCTACGAGCAGTACTTC. This gives the protein CASSLAGGSYEQYF.